In this sample, the clone carrying this T cell receptor (beta chain) turned up once. Germline values: CDR1 KGHSH, CDR2 LQKENI. The CDR3 is 12 residues long. V was cut by 3 bases and J by 8 bases, with 10 bases left in between. Repertoires were generated with immunoSEQ multiplex PCR, while TCRdb's copy carries only in-frame clones and drops some. Of 550,000 to 700,000 clones in the sample, roughly 73% are singletons; the top ten hold 1.5% to 2%. This entry is derived from a study of shared clonotypes between healthy human individuals. The J gene is TRBJ1-2, the V gene TRBV18; D unclear. The source is a woman aged 30 to 39 in good health. The sample consisted of memory CD4+ T cells sorted from blood. Subset denoted: CD45RA-negative fraction. The CDR3 sequence is CASSPLVGGYTF. The CDR3 nucleotides are TGTGCCAGCTCACCTCTAGTAGGGGGCTACACCTTC.